These 3 T cell receptor beta chains originate from one sample sequenced in a study of cytomegalovirus exposure and HLA in healthy donors. PCR used 60 Vbeta primers and 13 Jbeta primers. Sequenced by immunoSEQ multiplex PCR; TCRdb stores in-frame clones only, minus some. This table holds more than 150,000 clones, more than 60% found once. Material for sequencing was PBMCs. The origin of the receptors is a woman in her forties in good health and CMV-seropositive.

The CDR3 region is CASSSEGYGYTF. In nucleotides, the CDR3 is TGCGCCAGCAGCTCGGAGGGCTATGGCTACACCTTC. The V and J genes are TRBV5-1 and TRBJ1-2, with no clear D. The V end lost 3 bases, the J end lost 4 bases, and 7 bases lay between the germline ends. CDR1 is SGHRS and CDR2 is YFSETQ in the germline V gene. CDR3 length: 12 residues.

J is TRBJ1-2 and V is TRBV28; 9 positions match TRBD1. Germline CDR1 reads MDHEN; CDR2 reads SYDVKM. V dropped 2 bases and J dropped 3; count of bases not matched to a gene: 7. This CDR3 contains 16 residues. The CDR3 sequence is CASSLPGQGGHYGYTF. As DNA, the CDR3 is TGTGCCAGCAGTTTACCGGGACAGGGAGGTCACTATGGCTACACCTTC.

V usage is TRBV9 and J usage is TRBJ1-4; perhaps TRBD1 as D (6 bases). CDR1 is SGDLS, CDR2 YYNGEE, per germline. V was clipped by 0 bases and J by 4 bases, with 7 bases between them. CDR3 length: 14 residues. DNA for the CDR3: TGTGCCAGCAGCGTAGGAGGGGGTAATGAAAAACTGTTTTTT. It codes for CASSVGGGNEKLFF.